Included here is one TCR beta chain sequence, with context. This entry belongs to a study of T cell responses to AZD1222 COVID-19 vaccine. Second-dose schedules of about 4 or about 12 weeks were combined. TCRdb keeps only in-frame clones here, not all; method: immunoSEQ multiplex PCR. The repertoire holds over 150,000 clones, with roughly 92% as singletons. Sequencing was performed on peripheral blood, taken 28 days after the second AZD1222 dose. The receptor's source is an adult who received the AZD1222 COVID-19 vaccine.

The CDR3 is CASRDGEHTEAFF. In DNA form, the CDR3 reads TGTGCCAGCAGGGATGGGGAGCACACTGAAGCTTTCTTT. V is TRBV12-3 or TRBV12-4 and J is TRBJ1-1, with no clear D. CDR3 length equals 13 residues. Trimming cost V 6 bases and J 3 bases, with 11 bases left between them.